This T cell receptor (beta chain) is drawn from a study of cytomegalovirus exposure and HLA in healthy donors. Study-level points and caveats: Donor immune exposure was known only as CMV serostatus.

This PCR relied on a set of 60 Vbeta primers and 13 Jbeta primers. Here immunoSEQ multiplex PCR was the method, and the copy in TCRdb shows in-frame clones only, minus some. This table holds around 67,000 clones, approximately 80% found once. Germline-derived CDR1 and CDR2 are SGHDN and FVKESK. This CDR3 contains 15 residues. V dropped 3 bases and J dropped 4 bases, with 15 bases sitting between them. Note on this clone: Its antigen is undetermined.

This TCR derives from a man between 18 and 35 years old in good health and CMV-seropositive. Sequencing was carried out using PBMCs. The chain employs TRBV14 and TRBJ1-1, with a weak D call TRBD1 (5 bases). CDR3 in DNA: TGTGCCAGCAGCCACTTTAATTTTGACAGCACTGAAGCTTTCTTT. It yields the protein CASSHFNFDSTEAFF. Filled out from reference TRBV14 and TRBJ1-1, the complete variable domain reads EAGVTQFPSHSVIEKGQTVTLRCDPISGHDNLYWYRRVMGKEIKFLLHFVKESKQDESGMPNNRFLAERTGGTYSTLKVQPAELEDSGVYFCASSHFNFDSTEAFFGQGTRLTVV.